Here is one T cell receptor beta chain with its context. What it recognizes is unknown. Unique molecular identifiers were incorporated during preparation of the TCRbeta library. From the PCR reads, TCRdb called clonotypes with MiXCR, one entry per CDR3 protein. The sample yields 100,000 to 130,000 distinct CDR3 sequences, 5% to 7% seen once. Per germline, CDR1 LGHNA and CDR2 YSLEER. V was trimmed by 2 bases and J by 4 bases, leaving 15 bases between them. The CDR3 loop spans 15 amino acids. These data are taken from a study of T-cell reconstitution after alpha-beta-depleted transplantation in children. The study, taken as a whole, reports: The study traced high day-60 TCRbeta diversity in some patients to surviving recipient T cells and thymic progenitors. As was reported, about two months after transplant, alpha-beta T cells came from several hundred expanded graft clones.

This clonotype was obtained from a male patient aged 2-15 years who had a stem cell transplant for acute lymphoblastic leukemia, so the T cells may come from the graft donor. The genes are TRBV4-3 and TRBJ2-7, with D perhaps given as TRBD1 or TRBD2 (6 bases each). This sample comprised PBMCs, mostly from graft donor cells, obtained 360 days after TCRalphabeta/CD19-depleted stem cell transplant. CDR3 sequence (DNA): TGCGCCAGCAGCCAACACCCGCAGGGGAGGTACGAGCAGTACTTC. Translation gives CASSQHPQGRYEQYF.